The 23 T cell receptor beta chains listed next were all sequenced from one sample in a study of CD8 T cells in ankylosing spondylitis (dated by TCRdb to between 2016 and 2019). Library preparation used 5' RACE. TCRdb shows the sequencer as Illumina HiSeq 2500. TCRdb reran the public reads through fastp at Q25 and MiXCR, keeping productive beta chains. Under each unique CDR3 protein, matching rows form one entry showing the most common genes and DNA. The sample yields about 220,000 distinct CDR3 sequences; approximately 7.4% were counted once. Of the sample, 14% falls within the top ten clones. No antigen has been identified for these receptors. Paper-wide results and their limitations: A TCR beta motif made up of several highly homologous amino acid variants appeared to be characteristic of blood from ankylosing spondylitis patients.

The specimen sequenced was blood, either unsorted or a sorted T cell fraction (not recorded which). Receptors originate from a male donor with ankylosing spondylitis.

This chain connects TRBV6-5 to TRBJ2-7, with D tentatively TRBD2 (5 bases). In germline, CDR1 is MNHEY, CDR2 SVGAGI. With 9 bases removed from V and 1 base from J, the gap between germline ends came to 28 bases. This CDR3 region has 18 residues. In DNA form, the CDR3 reads TGTGCCAGTACCTCCAAGGGCCCGGAGGATTTCTTATCCTACGAGCAGTACTTC. It is translated as CASTSKGPEDFLSYEQYF.

There are many counts of this clonotype. The chain couples TRBV7-9 to TRBJ2-7; no reliable D call. Germline loops: CDR1 SEHNR, CDR2 FQNEAQ (reference sequence). Trimming shortened V by 3 bases and J by 4 bases, and 7 bases separated the two germline ends. The CDR3 is 12 residues long. The CDR3 DNA is TGTGCCAGCAGCTTCCTCCCTTACGAGCAGTACTTC. Residues: CASSFLPYEQYF.

This clonotype showed up many times. V is TRBV29-1 and J is TRBJ2-3; 7 bases match TRBD2. The CDR3 is 14 amino acids. The germline CDR1 and CDR2 sequences are SQVTM and ANQGSEA. The V segment lost 1 base and the J segment 5 bases; nucleotides outside the gene matches: 6. The CDR3 protein is CSVEGLAVGDTQYF. The DNA of the CDR3 is TGCAGCGTTGAAGGGCTAGCGGTGGGAGATACGCAGTATTTT.

V is TRBV20-1 and J is TRBJ2-7; D is possibly TRBD1 (6 bases). The CDR3 extends over 15 amino acids. CDR1 and CDR2 from the germline V gene are DFQATT and SNEGSKA (reference sequence). Trimming left V 0 bases short and J 1 base short, with 13 bases between. As DNA, the CDR3 is TGCAGTGCTAGAGAGATGCTTACAGGGTCCTACGAGCAGTACTTC. Residues: CSAREMLTGSYEQYF.

This clonotype has just a few counts. This rearrangement joins TRBV7-9 to TRBJ2-2; D perhaps matches TRBD2 (5 bases). Trimming stripped 3 bases from V and 3 bases from J, with 14 bases between. The germline V gene has CDR1 SEHNR and CDR2 FQNEAQ (reference sequence). This CDR3 is 16 amino acids long. CDR3 nucleotide sequence: TGTGCCAGCAGCTTCGGAGGAGGACGGGACACCGGGGAGCTGTTTTTT. Encoded protein: CASSFGGGRDTGELFF.

The chain combines TRBV2 with TRBJ1-1; no clear D gene. Germline V gene lookup returns CDR1 SNHLY and CDR2 FYNNEI. With 2 bases removed from V and 5 bases from J, the gap between germline ends came to 12 bases. The CDR3 covers 14 residues. CDR3 DNA sequence: TGTGCCAGCAGTGAAAAGGGAGGAAGGACTGAAGCTTTCTTT. This translates into CASSEKGGRTEAFF.

The chain recombines TRBV12-3 or TRBV12-4 with TRBJ1-6; D call uncertain. Trimming took off 4 bases at V and 8 bases at J, with 9 bases between the two ends. The length of the CDR3 is 13 residues. CDR3 DNA: TGTGCCAGCAGTTGGGCTGCTCATTCACCCCTCCACTTT. Translating gives CASSWAAHSPLHF.

V usage is TRBV7-2 and J usage is TRBJ2-3; D is unclear. Per germline, CDR1 SGHTA and CDR2 FQGNSA. V lost 0 bases and J 4 bases, leaving 14 bases between the germline ends. The CDR3 sequence is 16 residues long. The CDR3 region has the DNA TGTGCCAGCAGCTTAGCGCCAAGAGGCGCCCCAGATACGCAGTATTTT. Translation: CASSLAPRGAPDTQYF.

This clonotype was counted ten times or more. V gene TRBV27 combines with J gene TRBJ2-7; D gene uncertain. The CDR3 runs 14 residues. The ends were cut back, 2 bases at V and 0 bases at J, with 8 bases in the middle. Germline V gene sequence: CDR1 MNHEY, CDR2 SMNVEV (reference sequence). The CDR3 loop is CASSLIGASYEQYF. CDR3 coding DNA: TGTGCCAGCAGTTTAATTGGAGCCTCCTACGAGCAGTACTTC.

This clonotype was seen a few times. The chain couples TRBV7-6 to TRBJ1-1, with D uncertain. V was trimmed by 2 bases and J by 5 bases, leaving 9 bases between them. The CDR3 has 13 amino acids. The germline CDR1 and CDR2 sequences are SGHVS and FNYEAQ. The DNA for the CDR3 is TGTGCCAGCAGCTTACTTCTGGGGACTGAAGCTTTCTTT. Encoded protein: CASSLLLGTEAFF.

This clonotype was recorded many times. The CDR3 loop reads CASSQEELQFF. DNA of the CDR3: TGTGCCAGCAGCCAAGAGGAGCTGCAGTTCTTC. J is TRBJ2-1 and V is TRBV14; D remains unclear. Per the germline V gene, CDR1 is SGHDN and CDR2 is FVKESK. The CDR3 runs 11 residues. V lost 0 bases and J lost 12, with 6 bases in between.

This clonotype was counted many times. The genes are TRBV21-1 and TRBJ1-2; the tabulated D call, TRBD1, remains unverified against the DNA. TRBV21-1 is marked as a pseudogene. This CDR3 region has 15 residues. The CDR3 sequence: CASRKGGTVFYGYTF. CDR3 bases: TGTGCCAGCAGAAAAGGCGGGACAGTTTTCTATGGCTACACCTTC.

This clonotype was picked up many times. The gene calls are TRBV6-1 and TRBJ1-1; 7 bases align to TRBD1. Germline V lookup: CDR1 MNHNS, CDR2 SASEGT. The CDR3 has 14 residues. The junction had 6 bases not matched to a gene; V was cut back by 6 bases and J by 2 bases. The CDR3 DNA is TGTGCCAGCAGCCACCGAGGGGGCAACACTGAAGCTTTCTTT. This translates into CASSHRGGNTEAFF.

This chain connects TRBV29-1 to TRBJ2-1, with TRBD1 matching over 8 bases. V dropped 5 bases and J dropped 7; count of bases not matched to a gene: 13. The CDR3 has 15 amino acids. The germline CDR1 and CDR2 sequences are SQVTM and ANQGSEA. The CDR3 region is CSVPAGTGVLNEQFF. The DNA for the CDR3 is TGCAGCGTTCCCGCTGGGACAGGAGTTTTAAATGAGCAGTTCTTC.

The genes are TRBV30 and TRBJ1-2, with no clear D. Germline CDR1 reads GTSNPN; CDR2 reads SVGIG (reference sequence). Trimming removed 0 bases at V and 6 bases at J, with 14 bases between. This CDR3 has 14 amino acids. This chain's CDR3 is CAWSVYPTVDGYTF. DNA of the CDR3: TGTGCCTGGAGTGTGTACCCAACGGTGGATGGCTACACCTTC.

This clonotype came up many times. The gene calls are TRBV4-2 and TRBJ2-7, with D possibly matching TRBD1 (5 bases). The CDR3 length is 15 residues. Trimming took 2 bases from V and 5 from J, leaving 16 bases between them. From germline, CDR1 is LGHNA and CDR2 YNFKEQ. The CDR3 DNA sequence: TGTGCCAGCAGCCAAAGGGAATCCAGGGTCCACGAGCAGTACTTC. Translating it yields CASSQRESRVHEQYF.

V gene TRBV6-5 combines with J gene TRBJ2-7; D is unclear. Trimming shortened V by 1 base and J by 0 bases, and 7 bases separated the two germline ends. CDR1 is MNHEY, CDR2 SVGAGI, per germline. CDR3 size: 14 residues. Written as DNA, the CDR3 is TGTGCCAGCAGTTACTGGCGGAGCTCCTACGAGCAGTACTTC. Protein: CASSYWRSSYEQYF.

As regards this clonotype: This may come from a read error, since a much larger clone is one base off. The chain employs TRBV16 and TRBJ1-4, with TRBD1 as a possible D gene (5 bases). The CDR3 runs to 15 residues. V gave up 0 bases and J gave up 3 bases, with 8 bases separating them. CDR1 is KGHSY, CDR2 FQNENV, per germline. The CDR3 is CASSQSQGSNEKLFF. In DNA, the CDR3 is TGTGCCAGCAGCCAATCGCAGGGATCTAATGAAAAACTGTTTTTT.

This clonotype was counted ten times or more. The chain joins TRBV7-2 to TRBJ2-3; 7 nucleotides line up with TRBD2. CDR1 and CDR2 (germline): SGHTA, FQGNSA. CDR3 length: 16 residues. With V trimmed by 2 bases and J by 0 bases, 5 bases remained unmatched. The CDR3 DNA reads TGTGCCAGCAGCTTATTAGCGGGTGCTAGCACAGATACGCAGTATTTT. This encodes CASSLLAGASTDTQYF. Together with reference TRBV7-2 and TRBJ2-3, the CDR3 gives the full variable domain: GAGVSQSPSNKVTEKGKDVELRCDPISGHTALYWYRQSLGQGLEFLIYFQGNSAPDKSGLPSDRFSAERTGGSVSTLTIQRTQQEDSAVYLCASSLLAGASTDTQYFGPGTRLTVL.

The table lists this clonotype with many counts. The chain couples TRBV9 to TRBJ1-6; TRBD1 is a possible D gene (5 bases). Germline loops: CDR1 SGDLS, CDR2 YYNGEE. V dropped 0 bases and J dropped 10 bases, with 14 bases sitting between them. The CDR3 contains 15 residues. CDR3 in DNA: TGTGCCAGCAGCGTAGGCGGGAGGGGAAACTCACCCCTCCACTTT. It encodes CASSVGGRGNSPLHF.

This clonotype has ten or more counts. This chain connects TRBV29-1 to TRBJ2-7; 10 bases fit TRBD1. With V trimmed by 5 bases and J by 3 bases, 10 bases remained unmatched. Germline assignment: CDR1 SQVTM and CDR2 ANQGSEA. The CDR3 is 15 amino acids. CDR3 protein: CSVYQTGQGLYEQYF. The CDR3 DNA reads as TGCAGCGTTTACCAGACGGGACAGGGGCTCTACGAGCAGTACTTC.

This chain links TRBV6-2 or TRBV6-3 with TRBJ2-2, with D unclear. The CDR3 length is 18 residues. Germline V gene data show CDR1 as MNHEY and CDR2 as SVGEGT. The V end lost 0 bases, the J end lost 4 bases, and 18 bases lay between the germline ends. The CDR3 region has the DNA TGTGCCAGCAGTTACTCGAGAACTCATCTCCTCCTCACCGGGGAGCTGTTTTTT. It codes for CASSYSRTHLLLTGELFF.

This clonotype was found many times. The J gene is TRBJ2-7, the V gene TRBV4-2; the match to TRBD2 covers 7 bases. Germline loops: CDR1 LGHNA, CDR2 YNFKEQ. The CDR3 sequence is 16 residues long. The trim removed 3 bases at V and 4 bases at J, leaving 12 bases unmatched. CDR3 sequence (DNA): TGTGCCAGCAGCCATCCTGCGGCTAGCGGCTTGTACGAGCAGTACTTC. Its translation: CASSHPAASGLYEQYF.